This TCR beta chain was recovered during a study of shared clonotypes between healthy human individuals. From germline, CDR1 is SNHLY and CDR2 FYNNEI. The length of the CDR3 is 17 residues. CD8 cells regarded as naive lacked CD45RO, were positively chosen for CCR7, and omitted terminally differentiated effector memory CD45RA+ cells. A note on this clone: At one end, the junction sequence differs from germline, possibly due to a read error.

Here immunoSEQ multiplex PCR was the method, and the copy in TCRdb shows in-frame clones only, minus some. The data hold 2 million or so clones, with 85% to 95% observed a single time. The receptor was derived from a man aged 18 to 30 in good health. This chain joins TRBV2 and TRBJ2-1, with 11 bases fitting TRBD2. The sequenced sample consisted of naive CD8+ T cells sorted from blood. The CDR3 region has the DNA TGTGCCAGCAGTGAACTAGCGGGGGGCCCCTCCTACGATGAGCAGTTCTTC. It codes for CASSELAGGPSYDEQFF.